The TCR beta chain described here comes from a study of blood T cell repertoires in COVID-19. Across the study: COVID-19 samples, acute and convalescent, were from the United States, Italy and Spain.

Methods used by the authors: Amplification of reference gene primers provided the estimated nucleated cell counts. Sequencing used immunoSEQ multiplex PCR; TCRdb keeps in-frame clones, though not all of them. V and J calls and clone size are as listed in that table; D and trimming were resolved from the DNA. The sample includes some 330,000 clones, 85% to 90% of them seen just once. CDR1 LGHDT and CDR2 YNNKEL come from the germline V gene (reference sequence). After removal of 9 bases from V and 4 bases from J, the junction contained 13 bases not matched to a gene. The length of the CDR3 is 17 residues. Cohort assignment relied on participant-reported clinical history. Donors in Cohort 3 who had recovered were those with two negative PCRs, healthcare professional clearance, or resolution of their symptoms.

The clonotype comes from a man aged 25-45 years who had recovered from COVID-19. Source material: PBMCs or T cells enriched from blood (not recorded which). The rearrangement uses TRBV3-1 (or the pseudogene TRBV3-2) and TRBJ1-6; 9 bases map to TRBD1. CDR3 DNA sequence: TGTGCCAGTACCAGGGGGACAGGGAGTTCTTATAATTCACCCCTCCACTTT. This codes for CASTRGTGSSYNSPLHF.